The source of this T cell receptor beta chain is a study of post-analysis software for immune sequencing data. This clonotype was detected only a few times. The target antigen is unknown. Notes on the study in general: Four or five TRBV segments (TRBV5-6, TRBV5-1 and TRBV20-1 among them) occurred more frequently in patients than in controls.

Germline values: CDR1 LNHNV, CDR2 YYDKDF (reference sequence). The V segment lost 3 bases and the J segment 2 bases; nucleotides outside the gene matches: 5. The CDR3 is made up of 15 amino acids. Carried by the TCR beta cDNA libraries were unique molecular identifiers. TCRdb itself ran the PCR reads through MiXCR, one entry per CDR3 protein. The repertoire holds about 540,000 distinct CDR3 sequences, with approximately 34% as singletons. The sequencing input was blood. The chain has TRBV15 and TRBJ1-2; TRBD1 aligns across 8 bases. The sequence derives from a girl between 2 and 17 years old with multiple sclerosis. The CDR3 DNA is TGTGCCACCAGCAGGACAGGGGCGAGAAACTATGGCTACACCTTC. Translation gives CATSRTGARNYGYTF. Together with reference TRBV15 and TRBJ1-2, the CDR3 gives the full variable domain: DAMVIQNPRYQVTQFGKPVTLSCSQTLNHNVMYWYQQKSSQAPKLLFHYYDKDFNNEADTPDNFQSRRPNTSFCFLDIRSPGLGDTAMYLCATSRTGARNYGYTFGSGTRLTVV.